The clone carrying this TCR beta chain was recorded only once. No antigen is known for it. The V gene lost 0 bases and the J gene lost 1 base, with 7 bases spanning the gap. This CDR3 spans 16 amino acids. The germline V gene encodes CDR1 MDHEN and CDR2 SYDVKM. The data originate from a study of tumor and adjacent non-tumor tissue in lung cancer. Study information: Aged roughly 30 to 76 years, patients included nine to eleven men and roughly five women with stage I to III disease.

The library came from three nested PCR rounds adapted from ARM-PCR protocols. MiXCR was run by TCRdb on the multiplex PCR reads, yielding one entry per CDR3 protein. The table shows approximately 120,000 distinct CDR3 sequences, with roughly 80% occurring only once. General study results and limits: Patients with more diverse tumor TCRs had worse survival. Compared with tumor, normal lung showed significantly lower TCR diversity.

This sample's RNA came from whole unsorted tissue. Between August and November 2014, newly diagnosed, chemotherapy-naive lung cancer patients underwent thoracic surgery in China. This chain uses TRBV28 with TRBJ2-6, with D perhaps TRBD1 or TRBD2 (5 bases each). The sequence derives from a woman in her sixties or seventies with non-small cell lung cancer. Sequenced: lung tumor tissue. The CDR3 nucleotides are TGTGCCAGCAGTTTATGGGGGGATTCTGGGGCCAACGTCCTGACTTTC. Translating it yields CASSLWGDSGANVLTF.